Listed below are T cell receptor beta chains from one sample, sequenced in a study of blood T cell repertoires in COVID-19. Produced via immunoSEQ multiplex PCR; TCRdb's table is partial and in-frame only. The sample contains under 150,000 clones, 85% to 90% of which appear only once. Sequences were obtained from peripheral blood. The receptors here all came from a man aged 50 or older with active or convalescent COVID-19. CDR3s include the opening cysteine and the closing phenylalanine or tryptophan. Each record gives: V gene, clone size, D gene, J gene, CDR3 DNA, CDR3 protein. The D gene is left open where the match is weak. The size entry is marked missing in some rows and otherwise reads once, few, many or a size class.

TRBV27	-	TRBD1	TRBJ1-1	TGTGCCAGCAGTTCCCGGGGACAGGAAGCTTTCTTT	CASSSRGQEAFF
TRBV11-2	-	-	TRBJ2-7	TGTGCCAGCAGCTTAGCCGGGACCTACGAGCAGTACTTC	CASSLAGTYEQYF
TRBV25-1	-	-	TRBJ2-7	TGTGCCAGCAGTGCCCACTACGAGCAGTACTTC	CASSAHYEQYF
TRBV5-1	-	-	TRBJ2-1	TGCGCCAGCAGCTTGGATCGGGACACCTACAATGAGCAGTTCTTC	CASSLDRDTYNEQFF
TRBV7-2	-	-	TRBJ2-3	TGTGCCAGCAGCTTACATGGCGGAGGGATCCCAGATACGCAGTATTTT	CASSLHGGGIPDTQYF
TRBV18	-	TRBD1	TRBJ1-1	TGTGCCAGCTCACCACCGAGGGGGCTGGGGACTGAAGCTTTCTTT	CASSPPRGLGTEAFF
TRBV11-3	-	-	TRBJ1-2	TGTGCCAGCAGCTATTACGGGGGGCGCAGTATAGGAAGGCTTTCCTATGGCTACACCTTC	CASSYYGGRSIGRLSYGYTF
TRBV5-1	-	TRBD1	TRBJ1-3	TGCGCCAGCAGCTTGTCGCTCAGGGGGTCTGACACCATATATTTT	CASSLSLRGSDTIYF
TRBV5-1	-	TRBD2	TRBJ2-2	TGCGCCAGCAGCCACCCTAGCGGGGGGGCCGGGAACACCGGGGAGCTGTTTTTT	CASSHPSGGAGNTGELFF
TRBV5-1	-	TRBD1	TRBJ2-2	TGCGCCAGCAGCTTTGGACAGGGGAACACCGGGGAGCTGTTTTTT	CASSFGQGNTGELFF
TRBV20-1	-	-	TRBJ2-5	TGCAGTGCTAGTGACCCACTGGGGCCCCAAGAGACCCAGTACTTC	CSASDPLGPQETQYF
TRBV5-1	few	TRBD2	TRBJ2-1	TGCGCCAGCGGAGCCGGGGGGAATGAGCAGTTCTTC	CASGAGGNEQFF
TRBV29-1	-	-	TRBJ1-1	TGCAGCGTTGGAAACTTGACAGGAGCTATGGGCCCCCTACGGGCTTTCTTT	CSVGNLTGAMGPLRAFF
TRBV7-9	-	TRBD2	TRBJ2-1	TGTGCCAGCAGCCTTTTGGCAACGGGGGGCAATGAGCAGTTCTTC	CASSLLATGGNEQFF
TRBV29-1	-	TRBD1	TRBJ1-1	TGCAGCGTTTGGTCCCCGGGACAGGGGACTGCGGGGGCTGAAGCTTTCTTT	CSVWSPGQGTAGAEAFF
TRBV7-2	-	-	TRBJ2-7	TGTGCCAGCAGCTTAGAGGCAGGGGACCACGAGCAGTACTTC	CASSLEAGDHEQYF
TRBV7-2	-	-	TRBJ1-2	TGTGCCAGCAGCTTAGCCGACAGGTGGGGCTACACCTTC	CASSLADRWGYTF
TRBV5-1	-	TRBD2	TRBJ2-3	TGCGCCAGCAGCGTAGCGGGACGGAGCACAGATACGCAGTATTTT	CASSVAGRSTDTQYF
TRBV7-9	-	-	TRBJ1-2	TGTGCCAGCAGCCACCCCCGGGGGGAGAATGGCTACACCTTC	CASSHPRGENGYTF
TRBV4-2	-	TRBD2	TRBJ2-3	TGTGCCAGCAGCCAAGAGGGCGGGAGGGCCTATGATACGCAGTATTTT	CASSQEGGRAYDTQYF
TRBV6-5	once	TRBD1	TRBJ2-7	TGTGCCAGCACGAGCACCGGGACAGGGGGTTACGAGCAGTACTTC	CASTSTGTGGYEQYF
TRBV29-1	-	TRBD1	TRBJ2-2	TGCAGCGTGGAGAACAGGGGGCGGACCGGGGAGCTGTTTTTT	CSVENRGRTGELFF
TRBV10-2	-	-	TRBJ1-5	TGCGCCAGCAGGAATCCAGGAACTCAGCCCCAGCATTTT	CASRNPGTQPQHF
TRBV11-2	-	-	TRBJ2-7	TGTGCCAGCAGCTCCGGGACCTACGAGCAGTACTTC	CASSSGTYEQYF
TRBV10-3	-	TRBD1	TRBJ2-5	TGTGCCATCAGACCCGGGACAGGGGGAGGAGAGACCCAGTACTTC	CAIRPGTGGGETQYF
TRBV11-3	-	TRBD1	TRBJ2-7	TGTGCCAGCAGCTTATACGGGACAGGGCTCAACGAGCAGTACTTC	CASSLYGTGLNEQYF
TRBV14	once	-	TRBJ2-5	TGTGCCAGCAGCCAAAGTGGGGGGAAAGAGACCCAGTACTTC	CASSQSGGKETQYF
TRBV3-1/TRBV3-2	-	TRBD2	TRBJ2-7	TGTGCCAGCAGCCAAGGGACTAGCGGGGCCTACGAGCAGTACTTC	CASSQGTSGAYEQYF
TRBV7-9	-	TRBD2	TRBJ2-5	TGTGCCAGCAGCCCCGCGGGAGGGGGGGTATTTCAAGAGACCCAGTACTTC	CASSPAGGGVFQETQYF
TRBV19	-	-	TRBJ2-5	TGTGCCAGTAGCGCTAGTCGGCCAGCAGGGCAAGAGACCCAGTACTTC	CASSASRPAGQETQYF
TRBV28	-	TRBD2	TRBJ2-1	TGTGCCAGCAGTTTAGCCGGGACTAGAGACAATGAGCAGTTCTTC	CASSLAGTRDNEQFF
TRBV28	-	-	TRBJ1-1	TGTGCCAGCATGGGGCAGCCCCGGAACACTGAAGCTTTCTTT	CASMGQPRNTEAFF
TRBV5-6	-	TRBD2	TRBJ2-5	TGTGCCAGCAGCTTGGTGGCGGGAGGGCCTGAAGAGACCCAGTACTTC	CASSLVAGGPEETQYF
TRBV12-3/TRBV12-4	-	TRBD2	TRBJ2-1	TGTGCCAGCAGTCGCCCAGCGGGAGGTGAGCAGTTCTTC	CASSRPAGGEQFF
TRBV30	-	TRBD2	TRBJ2-7	TGTGCCTCACACCGTAGTGCGACTAGCGGGTCGTACGAGCAGTACTTC	CASHRSATSGSYEQYF
TRBV20-1	-	TRBD2	TRBJ2-5	TGCAGTGCTAGTTCACGGGGGGGAACGCAAGAGACCCAGTACTTC	CSASSRGGTQETQYF
TRBV4-3	once	TRBD1	TRBJ1-3	TGCGCCAGCAGCCAAAAACAGGGGATCCGAAACACCATATATTTT	CASSQKQGIRNTIYF
TRBV7-2	-	-	TRBJ2-3	TGTGCCAGCAGCTTAACGGGAAGCACAGATACGCAGTATTTT	CASSLTGSTDTQYF
TRBV5-1	once	-	TRBJ1-1	TGCGCCAGCAAGACACGTTACAACACTGAAGCTTTCTTT	CASKTRYNTEAFF
TRBV3-1/TRBV3-2	once	-	TRBJ2-3	TGTGCCAGCAGCCAAGACGGTCAAAGCACAGATACGCAGTATTTT	CASSQDGQSTDTQYF
TRBV18	-	TRBD1	TRBJ1-1	TGTGCCAGCTCGTCCGGGACAGGGGGCACTGAAGCTTTCTTT	CASSSGTGGTEAFF
TRBV5-1	-	-	TRBJ2-2	TGCGCCAGCAGCTTAGGGGATCTCACCGGGGAGCTGTTTTTT	CASSLGDLTGELFF
TRBV12-5	few	TRBD1	TRBJ2-7	TGTGCTAGTGGTTTGGGACAACAGGGGTCGGGGATCTACGAGCAGTACTTC	CASGLGQQGSGIYEQYF
TRBV24-1	once	TRBD1	TRBJ1-1	TGTGCCACCAGTGATCCCGCAGGGGGCGGTGAAGCTTTCTTT	CATSDPAGGGEAFF
TRBV10-2	-	TRBD1	TRBJ2-3	TGCGCCAGCAGTGAGTCGACAGGGGATACGCAGTATTTT	CASSESTGDTQYF
TRBV19	once	-	TRBJ2-2	TGTGCCAGTAGTATCACTGGGACTCTGGACACCGGGGAGCTGTTTTTT	CASSITGTLDTGELFF
TRBV5-6	-	TRBD1	TRBJ1-5	TGTGCCAGCAGCGGCGGAGGGGGCGAACCCCAGCATTTT	CASSGGGGEPQHF
TRBV29-1	-	-	TRBJ1-2	TGCAGCGTGTTGAATACAGGGAACTATGGCTACACCTTC	CSVLNTGNYGYTF
TRBV30	-	TRBD1	TRBJ1-2	TGTGCCTGGGGGACCGCAGGGGGTGTAGGGAGAGGCTACACCTTC	CAWGTAGGVGRGYTF
TRBV27	-	-	TRBJ1-5	TGTGCCAGCAGACAGCAAGGGGGGGGGAATCAGCCCCAGCATTTT	CASRQQGGGNQPQHF
TRBV7-8	-	-	TRBJ1-2	TGTGCCAGCAGCTACAGGGAGGGGTATGGCTACACCTTC	CASSYREGYGYTF
TRBV7-9	-	TRBD1	TRBJ2-1	TGTGCCAGCAGCTCGGGGACAGGGCCTTTGGGGTCCTACAATGAGCAGTTCTTC	CASSSGTGPLGSYNEQFF
TRBV4-3	-	-	TRBJ1-4	TGCGCCAGCAGCCAAGTATCGTGGCAGGGGAATGAAAAACTGTTTTTT	CASSQVSWQGNEKLFF
TRBV29-1	once	TRBD1	TRBJ1-5	TGCAGCGTTGCAGGGACAGACAATCAGCCCCAGCATTTT	CSVAGTDNQPQHF
TRBV25-1	-	TRBD1	TRBJ2-5	TGTGCCAGCAGTGAACCCCGGGACAGGGGCGGTTGGGAGACCCAGTACTTC	CASSEPRDRGGWETQYF
TRBV13	-	TRBD2	TRBJ2-2	TGTGCCAGCAGCCCACCGGGACTAGTAAATTCCGGGGAGCTGTTTTTT	CASSPPGLVNSGELFF
TRBV7-8	-	TRBD1	TRBJ2-7	TGTGCCAGCAGCTTAGTTGGATCGGGACAGGGGTACGAGCAGTACTTC	CASSLVGSGQGYEQYF
TRBV20-1	-	-	TRBJ2-7	TGCAGTGCTAGTGCAGATCGCTACGAGCAGTACTTC	CSASADRYEQYF
TRBV4-3	-	-	TRBJ1-1	TGCGCCAGCAGCCAAGTTCCGAGAAATGAATTAGGGGGTGAAGCTTTCTTT	CASSQVPRNELGGEAFF